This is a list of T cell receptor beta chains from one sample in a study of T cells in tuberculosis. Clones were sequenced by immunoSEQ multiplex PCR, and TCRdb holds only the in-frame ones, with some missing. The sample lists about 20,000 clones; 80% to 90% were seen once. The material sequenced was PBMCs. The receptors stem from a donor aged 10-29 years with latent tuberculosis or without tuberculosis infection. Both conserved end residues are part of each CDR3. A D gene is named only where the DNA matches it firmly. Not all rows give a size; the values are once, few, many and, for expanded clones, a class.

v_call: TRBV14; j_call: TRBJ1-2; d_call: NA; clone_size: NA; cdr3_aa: CASSPGQYGYTF; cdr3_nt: TGTGCCAGCAGCCCAGGCCAGTATGGCTACACCTTC
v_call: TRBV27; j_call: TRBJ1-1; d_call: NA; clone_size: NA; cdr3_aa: CASSKGTGGLWGPNTEAFF; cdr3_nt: TGTGCCAGCAGTAAAGGGACCGGGGGGCTCTGGGGTCCTAACACTGAAGCTTTCTTT
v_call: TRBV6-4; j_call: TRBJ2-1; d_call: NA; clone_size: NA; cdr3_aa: CASRKPLTNEQFF; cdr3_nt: TGTGCCAGCCGAAAACCCCTAACCAATGAGCAGTTCTTC
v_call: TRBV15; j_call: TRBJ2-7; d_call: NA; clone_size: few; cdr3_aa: CATSVAGEQYF; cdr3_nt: TGTGCCACCAGCGTCGCGGGGGAGCAGTACTTC
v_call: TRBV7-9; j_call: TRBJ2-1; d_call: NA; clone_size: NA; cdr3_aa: CASSLNGDNPYNEQFF; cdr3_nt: TGTGCCAGCAGCTTAAACGGGGACAACCCCTACAATGAGCAGTTCTTC
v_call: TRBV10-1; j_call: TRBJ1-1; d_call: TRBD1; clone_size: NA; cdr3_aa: CASSSRQGARTEAFF; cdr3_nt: TGCGCCAGCAGTTCTAGACAGGGGGCGCGCACTGAAGCTTTCTTT
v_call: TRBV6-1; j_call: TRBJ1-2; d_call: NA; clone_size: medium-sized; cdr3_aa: CAHRIRPRLTSGYTF; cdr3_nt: TGTGCGCATCGAATACGCCCCAGACTAACCTCGGGCTACACCTTC
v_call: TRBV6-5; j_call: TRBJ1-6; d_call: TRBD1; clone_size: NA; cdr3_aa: CASSSGPTGVYSPLHF; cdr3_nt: TGTGCCAGCAGTTCAGGTCCGACAGGGGTCTATTCACCCCTCCACTTT
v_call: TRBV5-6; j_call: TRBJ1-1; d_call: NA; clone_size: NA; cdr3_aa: CASMGPGQGHMNTEAFF; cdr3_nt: TGTGCCAGCATGGGCCCAGGCCAGGGGCACATGAACACTGAAGCTTTCTTT
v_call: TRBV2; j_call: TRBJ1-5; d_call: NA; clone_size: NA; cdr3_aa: CASRAGRNQPQHF; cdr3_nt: TGTGCCAGTCGGGCAGGGCGGAATCAGCCCCAGCATTTT
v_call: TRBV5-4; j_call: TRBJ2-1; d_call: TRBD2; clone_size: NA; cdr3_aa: CASSLLVSGGYYNEQFF; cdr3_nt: TGTGCCAGTAGCTTACTAGTTAGCGGGGGTTACTACAATGAGCAGTTCTTC
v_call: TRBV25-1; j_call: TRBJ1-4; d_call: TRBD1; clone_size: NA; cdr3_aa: CASSDLQGVHEKLFF; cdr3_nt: TGTGCCAGCAGTGACCTACAGGGGGTGCATGAAAAACTGTTTTTT
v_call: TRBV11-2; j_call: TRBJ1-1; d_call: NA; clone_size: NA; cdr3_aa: CASSPGAARGAVTEAFF; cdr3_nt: TGTGCCAGCAGCCCCGGGGCTGCTCGGGGGGCGGTCACTGAAGCTTTCTTT
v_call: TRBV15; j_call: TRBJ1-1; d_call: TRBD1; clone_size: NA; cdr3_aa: CATSSHRGTEAFF; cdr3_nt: TGTGCCACCAGCAGTCACAGGGGAACTGAAGCTTTCTTT
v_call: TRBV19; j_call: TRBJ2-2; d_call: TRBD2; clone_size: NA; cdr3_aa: CATRERGAGGELFF; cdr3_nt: TGTGCCACCAGGGAGCGGGGGGCCGGCGGGGAGCTGTTTTTT
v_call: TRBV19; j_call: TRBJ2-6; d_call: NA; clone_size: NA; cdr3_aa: CASSVNSGANVLTF; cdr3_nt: TGTGCCAGTAGTGTAAACTCTGGGGCCAACGTCCTGACTTTC
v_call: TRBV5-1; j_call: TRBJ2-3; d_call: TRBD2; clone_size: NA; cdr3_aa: CASSPPRTSGGRGTDTQYF; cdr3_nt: TGCGCCAGCAGCCCTCCTCGGACTAGCGGGGGCCGGGGCACAGATACGCAGTATTTT
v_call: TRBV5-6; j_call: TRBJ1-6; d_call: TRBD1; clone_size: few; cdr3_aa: CASSVRDRALHF; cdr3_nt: TGTGCCAGCAGCGTCCGGGACAGGGCACTCCACTTT
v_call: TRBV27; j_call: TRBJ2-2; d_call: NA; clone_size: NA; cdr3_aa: CASSLIGSGGELFF; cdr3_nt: TGTGCCAGCAGTTTAATTGGTAGCGGAGGGGAGCTGTTTTTT
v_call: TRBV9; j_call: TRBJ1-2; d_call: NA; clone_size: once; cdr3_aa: CASTGTRYGYTF; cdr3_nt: TGTGCCAGCACCGGGACTAGGTATGGCTACACCTTC
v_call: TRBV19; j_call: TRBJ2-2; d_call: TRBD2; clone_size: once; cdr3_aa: CASSISGGDTGKLFF; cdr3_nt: TGTGCCAGTAGTATAAGCGGGGGGGACACCGGGAAGCTGTTTTTT
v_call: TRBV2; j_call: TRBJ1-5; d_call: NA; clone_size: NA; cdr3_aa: CASGRYNQPQHF; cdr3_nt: TGTGCCAGCGGTCGCTACAATCAGCCCCAGCATTTT
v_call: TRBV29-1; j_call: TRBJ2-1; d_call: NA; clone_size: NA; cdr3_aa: CSATTHEQFF; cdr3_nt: TGCAGCGCTACGACACATGAGCAGTTCTTC
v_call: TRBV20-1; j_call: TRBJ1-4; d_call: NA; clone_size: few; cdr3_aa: CSARGGEKLFF; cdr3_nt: TGCAGTGCTAGGGGCGGGGAAAAACTGTTTTTT
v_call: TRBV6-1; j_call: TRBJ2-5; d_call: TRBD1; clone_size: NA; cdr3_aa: CACSRQGQETQYF; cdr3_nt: TGTGCCTGCTCCCGACAGGGCCAAGAGACCCAGTACTTC
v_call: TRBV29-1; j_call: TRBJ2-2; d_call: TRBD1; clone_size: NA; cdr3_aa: CSAKGQAGGELFF; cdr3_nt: TGCAGCGCCAAGGGACAGGCAGGCGGGGAGCTGTTTTTT
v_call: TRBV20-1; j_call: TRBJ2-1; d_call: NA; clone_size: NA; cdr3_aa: CSASQYNEQFF; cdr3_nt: TGCAGTGCGTCCCAGTACAATGAGCAGTTCTTC
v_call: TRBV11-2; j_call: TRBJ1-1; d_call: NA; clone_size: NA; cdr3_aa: CASREADPTEAFF; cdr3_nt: TGTGCCAGCAGAGAGGCAGACCCCACCGAAGCTTTCTTT
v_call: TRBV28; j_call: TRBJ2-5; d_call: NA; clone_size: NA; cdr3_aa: CASLTGLGETQYF; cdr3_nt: TGTGCCAGTTTAACAGGGCTCGGAGAGACCCAGTACTTC
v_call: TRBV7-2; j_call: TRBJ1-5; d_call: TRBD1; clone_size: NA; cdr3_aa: CASSTQGNSNQPQHF; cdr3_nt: TGTGCCAGCAGCACACAGGGGAACAGCAATCAGCCCCAGCATTTT
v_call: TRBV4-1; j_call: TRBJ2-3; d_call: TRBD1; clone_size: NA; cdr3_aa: CASSPRDRGGTDTQYF; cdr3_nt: TGCGCCAGCAGCCCACGGGACAGGGGGGGGACAGATACGCAGTATTTT
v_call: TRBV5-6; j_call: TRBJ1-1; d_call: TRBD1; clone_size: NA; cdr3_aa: CASSNPVGQGNTEAFF; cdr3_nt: TGTGCCAGCAGCAACCCCGTTGGACAGGGGAACACTGAAGCTTTCTTT
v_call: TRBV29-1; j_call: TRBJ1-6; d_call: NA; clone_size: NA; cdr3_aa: CSVRTASNSPLHF; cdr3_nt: TGCAGCGTTAGAACAGCATCTAATTCACCCCTCCACTTT